This TCR beta chain is from a study of cytomegalovirus exposure and HLA in healthy donors. This CDR3 spans 14 amino acids. Per the germline V gene, CDR1 is SEHNR and CDR2 is FQNEAQ (reference sequence). V gave up 3 bases and J gave up 7 bases, with 12 bases separating them. It was with 60 Vbeta and 13 Jbeta primers that the PCR ran. Some clones are missing from TCRdb's copy, which holds only in-frame ones; the method was immunoSEQ multiplex PCR. The sample records 150,000 to 200,000 clones, 78% being singletons. As to this clone: Its antigen is not known.

Study-level points and caveats: Analysis was carried out at a later point, and it linked a missense DCLRE1C variant to TCR beta V- and J-gene trimming. Presence/absence analyses supposed approximately even sequencing depth among donors. Accurate HLA-A and HLA-B prediction from TCR beta sequences was reported for most subjects. Among TCR sequences, most were rare, though some public TCRs appeared in many donors.

The receptor was isolated from a woman aged 50 to 65 in good health and CMV-seropositive. Sequencing was done on a sample of PBMCs. The chain carries TRBV7-9 and TRBJ2-2; a possible D gene is TRBD2 (6 bases). CDR3 region: CASSLRRASGELFF. The CDR3 nucleotides are TGTGCCAGCAGCTTGCGGAGGGCGAGCGGGGAGCTGTTTTTT.